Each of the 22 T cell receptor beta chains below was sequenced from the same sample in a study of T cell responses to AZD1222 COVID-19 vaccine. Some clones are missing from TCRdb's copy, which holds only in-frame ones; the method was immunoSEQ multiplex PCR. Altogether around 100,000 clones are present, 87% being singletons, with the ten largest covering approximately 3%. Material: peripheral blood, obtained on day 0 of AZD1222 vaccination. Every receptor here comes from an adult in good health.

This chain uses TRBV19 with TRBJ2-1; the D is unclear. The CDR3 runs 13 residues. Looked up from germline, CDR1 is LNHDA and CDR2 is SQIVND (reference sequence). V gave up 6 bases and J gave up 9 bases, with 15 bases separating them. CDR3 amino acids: CASSRGSNGEQFF. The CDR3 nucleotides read TGTGCCAGTAGCCGCGGATCAAACGGTGAGCAGTTCTTC.

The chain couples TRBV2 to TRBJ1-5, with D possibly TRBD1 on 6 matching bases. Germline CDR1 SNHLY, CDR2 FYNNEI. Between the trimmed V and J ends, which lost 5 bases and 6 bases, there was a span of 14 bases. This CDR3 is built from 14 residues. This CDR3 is CASSRRAQGQPQHF. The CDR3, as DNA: TGTGCCAGCAGTAGGAGAGCACAGGGTCAGCCCCAGCATTTT.

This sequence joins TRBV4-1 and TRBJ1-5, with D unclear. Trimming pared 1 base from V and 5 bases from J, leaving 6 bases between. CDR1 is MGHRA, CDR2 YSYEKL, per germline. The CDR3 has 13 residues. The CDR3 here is CASSQGADQPQHF. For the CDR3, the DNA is TGCGCCAGCAGCCAAGGCGCCGATCAGCCCCAGCATTTT.

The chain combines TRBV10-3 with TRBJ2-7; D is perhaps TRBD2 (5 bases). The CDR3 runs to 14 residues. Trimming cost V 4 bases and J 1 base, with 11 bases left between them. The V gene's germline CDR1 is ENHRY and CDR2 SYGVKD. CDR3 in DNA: TGTGCCATCAGTGGGGCGGGTAGGTCCTACGAGCAGTACTTC. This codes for CAISGAGRSYEQYF.

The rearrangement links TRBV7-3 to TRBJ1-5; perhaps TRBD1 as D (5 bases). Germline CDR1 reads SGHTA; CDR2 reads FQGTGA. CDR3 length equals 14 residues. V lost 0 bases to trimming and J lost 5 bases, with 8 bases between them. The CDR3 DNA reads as TGTGCCAGCAGCTTAACGTCGGGGGATCAGCCCCAGCATTTT. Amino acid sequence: CASSLTSGDQPQHF. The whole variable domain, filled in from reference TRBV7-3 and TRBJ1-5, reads GAGVSQTPSNKVTEKGKYVELRCDPISGHTALYWYRQSLGQGPEFLIYFQGTGAADDSGLPNDRFFAVRPEGSVSTLKIQRTERGDSAVYLCASSLTSGDQPQHFGDGTRLSIL.

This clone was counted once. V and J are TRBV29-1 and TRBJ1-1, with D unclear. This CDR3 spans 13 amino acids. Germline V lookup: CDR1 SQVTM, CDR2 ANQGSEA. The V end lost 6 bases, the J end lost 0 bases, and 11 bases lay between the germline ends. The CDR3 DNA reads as TGCAGCGTGGAGGGCAGGATGAACACTGAAGCTTTCTTT. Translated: CSVEGRMNTEAFF.

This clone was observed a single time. The CDR3 region is CAISVDRDTEAFF. DNA for the CDR3: TGTGCCATCAGTGTCGACAGGGACACTGAAGCTTTCTTT. The chain is built from TRBV10-3 and TRBJ1-1; 7 positions match TRBD1. V shed 4 bases, J shed 3 bases, and the junction held 2 bases outside the gene matches. The CDR3 is 13 residues long. Germline V CDR1 and CDR2: ENHRY, SYGVKD.

CDR3 in DNA: TGTGCCAGCAGCTTGTGGGGGACGGCCTGGGAGACCCAGTACTTC. The encoded protein is CASSLWGTAWETQYF. The J gene is TRBJ2-5, the V gene TRBV5-6, with D perhaps assigned TRBD1 or TRBD2 (5 bases each). Trimming cost V 1 base and J 5 bases, with 15 bases left between them. The V gene's germline CDR1 is SGHDT and CDR2 YYEEEE. This CDR3 contains 15 residues.

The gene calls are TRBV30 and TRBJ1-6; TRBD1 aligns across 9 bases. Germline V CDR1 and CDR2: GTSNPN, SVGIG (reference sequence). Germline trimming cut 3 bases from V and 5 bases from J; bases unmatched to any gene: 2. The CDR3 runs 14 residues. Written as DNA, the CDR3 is TGTGCCTGGAGACAGGGGGCCCATAATTCACCCCTCCACTTT. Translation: CAWRQGAHNSPLHF.

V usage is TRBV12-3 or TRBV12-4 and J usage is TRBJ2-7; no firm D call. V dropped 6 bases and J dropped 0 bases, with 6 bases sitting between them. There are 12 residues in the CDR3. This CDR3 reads CASSLFSYEQYF. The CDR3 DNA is TGTGCCAGCAGCCTGTTCTCCTACGAGCAGTACTTC.

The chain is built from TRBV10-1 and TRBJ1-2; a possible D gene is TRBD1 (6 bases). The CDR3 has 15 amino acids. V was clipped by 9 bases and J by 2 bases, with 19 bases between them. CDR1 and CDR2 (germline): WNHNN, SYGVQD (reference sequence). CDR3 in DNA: TGCGCCAGGATTAATTGGGACACTCCAAACTATGGCTACACCTTC. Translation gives CARINWDTPNYGYTF.

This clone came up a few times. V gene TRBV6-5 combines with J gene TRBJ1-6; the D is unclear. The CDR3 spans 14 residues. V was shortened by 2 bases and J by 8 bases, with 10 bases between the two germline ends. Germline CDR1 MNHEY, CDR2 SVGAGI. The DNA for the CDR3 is TGTGCCAGCAGTTACATTTCGGACCATTCACCCCTCCACTTT. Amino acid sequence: CASSYISDHSPLHF.

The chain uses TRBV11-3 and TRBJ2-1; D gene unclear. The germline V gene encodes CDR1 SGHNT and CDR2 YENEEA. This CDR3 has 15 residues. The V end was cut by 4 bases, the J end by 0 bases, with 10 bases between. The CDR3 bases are TGTGCCAGCAGCTCTGGCGGAAACTCCTACAATGAGCAGTTCTTC. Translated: CASSSGGNSYNEQFF.

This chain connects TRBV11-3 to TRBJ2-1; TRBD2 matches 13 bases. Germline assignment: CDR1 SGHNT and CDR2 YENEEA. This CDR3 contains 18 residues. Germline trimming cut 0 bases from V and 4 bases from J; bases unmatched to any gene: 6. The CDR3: CASSLDRGLAGAYNEQFF. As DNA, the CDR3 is TGTGCCAGCAGCTTAGACCGTGGACTAGCGGGGGCTTACAATGAGCAGTTCTTC.

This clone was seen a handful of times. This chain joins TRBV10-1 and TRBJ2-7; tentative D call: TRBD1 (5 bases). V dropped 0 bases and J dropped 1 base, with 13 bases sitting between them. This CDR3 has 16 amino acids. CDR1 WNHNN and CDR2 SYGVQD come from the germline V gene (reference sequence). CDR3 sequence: CASSESKDTRSYEQYV. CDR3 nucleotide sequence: TGCGCCAGCAGTGAGTCGAAGGACACCCGGTCCTACGAGCAGTACGTC.

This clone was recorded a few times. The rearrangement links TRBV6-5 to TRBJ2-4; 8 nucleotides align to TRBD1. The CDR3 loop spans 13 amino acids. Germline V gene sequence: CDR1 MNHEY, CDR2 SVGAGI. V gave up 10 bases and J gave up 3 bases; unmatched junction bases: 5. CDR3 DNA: TGTGCCACCCTGGACAGGGACAAAAACATTCAGTACTTC. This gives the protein CATLDRDKNIQYF.

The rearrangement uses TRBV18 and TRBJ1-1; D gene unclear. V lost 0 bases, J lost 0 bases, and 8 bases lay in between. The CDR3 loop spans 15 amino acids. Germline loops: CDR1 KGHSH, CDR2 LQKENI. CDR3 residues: CASSPPKTLNTEAFF. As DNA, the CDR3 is TGTGCCAGCTCACCACCGAAGACCTTGAACACTGAAGCTTTCTTT.

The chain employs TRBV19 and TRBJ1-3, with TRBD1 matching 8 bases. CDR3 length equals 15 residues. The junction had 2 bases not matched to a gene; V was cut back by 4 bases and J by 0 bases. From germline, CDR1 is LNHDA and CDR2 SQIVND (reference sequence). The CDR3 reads CASSTGQGSGNTIYF. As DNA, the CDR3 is TGTGCCAGTAGTACCGGACAGGGCTCTGGAAACACCATATATTTT.

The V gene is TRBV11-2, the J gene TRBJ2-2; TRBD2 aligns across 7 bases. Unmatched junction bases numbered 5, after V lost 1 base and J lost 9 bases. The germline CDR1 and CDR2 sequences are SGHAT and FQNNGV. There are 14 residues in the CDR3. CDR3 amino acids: CASSLGGGERELFF. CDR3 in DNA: TGTGCCAGCAGCTTAGGGGGAGGGGAAAGGGAGCTGTTTTTT.

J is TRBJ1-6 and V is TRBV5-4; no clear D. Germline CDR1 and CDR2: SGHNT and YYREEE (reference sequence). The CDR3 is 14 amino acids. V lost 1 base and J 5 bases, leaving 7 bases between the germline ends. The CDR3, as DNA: TGTGCCAGCAGCTTGTTAACAGATAATTCACCCCTCCACTTT. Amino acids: CASSLLTDNSPLHF.

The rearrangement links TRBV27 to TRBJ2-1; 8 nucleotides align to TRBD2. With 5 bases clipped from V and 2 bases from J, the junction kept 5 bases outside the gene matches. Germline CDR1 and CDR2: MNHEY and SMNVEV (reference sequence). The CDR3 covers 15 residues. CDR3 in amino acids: CASSTLADPYNEQFF. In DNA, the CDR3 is TGTGCCAGCAGTACACTAGCGGATCCCTACAATGAGCAGTTCTTC.

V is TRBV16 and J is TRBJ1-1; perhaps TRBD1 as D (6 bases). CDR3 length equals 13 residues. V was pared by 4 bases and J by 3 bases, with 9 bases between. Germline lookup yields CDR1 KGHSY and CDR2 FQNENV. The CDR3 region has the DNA TGTGCCAGCAGCCGCTACAGGGACACTGAAGCTTTCTTT. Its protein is CASSRYRDTEAFF.